A single sample is the source of the 13 T cell receptor beta chains below, sequenced in a study of blood T cells in healthy people across ages. Through a sample-barcoded 5' primer and a J-beta primer mix, a second PCR was run for 7 to 11 cycles. One entry per CDR3 protein results from TCRdb running MiXCR on the 5' RACE reads. The sample lists over 1.5 million distinct CDR3 sequences, about 49% occurring once. Sequenced: blood. Source of these receptors: a woman aged 40-49 years in good health.

This chain links TRBV7-2 with TRBJ2-3; 8 nucleotides agree with TRBD1. Per germline, CDR1 SGHTA and CDR2 FQGNSA. Trimming removed 5 bases from V and 4 bases from J; junction bases left unmatched: 8. The CDR3 loop spans 15 amino acids. CDR3 bases: TGTGCCAGCAGCATTCAGGGGGCCCTGGCAGATACGCAGTATTTT. Amino acid sequence: CASSIQGALADTQYF.

This chain links TRBV25-1 with TRBJ1-4; D might be TRBD1 (6 bases). The CDR3 contains 13 residues. CDR1 is MGHDK, CDR2 SYGVNS, per germline. With 8 bases removed from V and 8 bases from J, the gap between germline ends came to 15 bases. This CDR3 is CASCTGFGEKLFF. For the CDR3, the DNA is TGTGCCAGCTGCACAGGGTTCGGCGAAAAACTGTTTTTT. The variable domain in full, with the rest retrieved from reference TRBV25-1 and TRBJ1-4, is EADIYQTPRYLVIGTGKKITLECSQTMGHDKMYWYQQDPGMELHLIHYSYGVNSTEKGDLSSESTVSRIRTEHFPLTLESARPSHTSQYLCASCTGFGEKLFFGSGTQLSVL.

This clonotype turned up a few times. The chain combines TRBV29-1 with TRBJ1-1; D perhaps matches TRBD1 (5 bases). Trimming cost V 1 base and J 7 bases, with 13 bases left between them. The V gene's germline CDR1 is SQVTM and CDR2 ANQGSEA. This CDR3 contains 13 residues. DNA of the CDR3: TGCAGCGTTGAAGCGGTTAGAGGGGTTGAAGCTTTCTTT. Protein sequence: CSVEAVRGVEAFF. Full variable domain (remainder filled in from reference TRBV29-1 and TRBJ1-1): SAVISQKPSRDICQRGTSLTIQCQVDSQVTMMFWYRQQPGQSLTLIATANQGSEATYESGFVIDKFPISRPNLTFSTLTVSNMSPEDSSIYLCSVEAVRGVEAFFGQGTRLTVV.

As regards this clonotype: A junction end diverges from the germline sequence, so it may reflect a read error. As DNA, the CDR3 is TGTGCCAGTAGCTTGGGTGTCTCCCCGGAGGGAGAGACCCAGTACTTC. It codes for CASSLGVSPEGETQYF. This chain links TRBV11-2 with TRBJ2-5, with D maybe TRBD2 (6 bases). CDR1 and CDR2 from the germline V gene are SGHAT and FQNNGV. This CDR3 has 16 amino acids. Together with reference TRBV11-2 and TRBJ2-5, the CDR3 gives the full variable domain: EAGVAQSPRYKIIEKRQSVAFWCNPISGHATLYWYQQILGQGPKLLIQFQNNGVVDDSQLPKDRFSAERLKGVDSTLKIQPAKLEDSAVYLCASSLGVSPEGETQYFGPGTRLLVL.

This chain links TRBV6-5 with TRBJ1-6; 8 bases fit TRBD1. CDR1 and CDR2 from the germline V gene are MNHEY and SVGAGI. CDR3 length equals 14 residues. V lost 5 bases, J lost 10 bases, and 7 bases stayed unmatched. DNA for the CDR3: TGTGCCAGCAGTACGGGACAGGATGTATCACCCCTCCACTTT. This codes for CASSTGQDVSPLHF.

The rearrangement uses TRBV12-3 or TRBV12-4 and TRBJ1-5, with 7 bases matching TRBD1. This CDR3 has 16 residues. V shed 4 bases and J 2 bases; nucleotides not matched to a gene: 8. CDR3 DNA: TGTGCCAGCAGTTCATCGACAGGGATCGGCAATCAGCCCCAGCATTTT. It encodes CASSSSTGIGNQPQHF.

The chain uses TRBV20-1 and TRBJ1-2, with 7 positions matching TRBD1. The CDR3 consists of 15 residues. Germline lookup yields CDR1 DFQATT and CDR2 SNEGSKA (reference sequence). The V segment lost 3 bases and the J segment 3 bases; nucleotides outside the gene matches: 10. This CDR3 reads CSASVKTGIDYGYTF. CDR3 bases: TGCAGTGCTAGCGTGAAGACAGGGATTGACTATGGCTACACCTTC.

This clonotype came up once. The J gene is TRBJ2-7, the V gene TRBV20-1; a possible D gene is TRBD2 (6 bases). Trimming shortened V by 0 bases and J by 10 bases, and 22 bases separated the two germline ends. CDR1 is DFQATT, CDR2 SNEGSKA, per germline (reference sequence). CDR3 size: 15 residues. The CDR3 reads CSARDRGLSQEAQYF. The DNA for the CDR3 is TGCAGTGCTAGAGATCGAGGACTATCACAAGAGGCCCAGTACTTC.

Points on this clonotype: The junction differs from germline at one of its ends, possibly a read error. As DNA, the CDR3 is TGCGCCAGCAGCTCCTCCGGCTCCGACAATGAGCAGTTCTTC. Protein product: CASSSSGSDNEQFF. The chain links TRBV5-1 to TRBJ2-1; D is uncertain. Germline-derived CDR1 and CDR2 are SGHRS and YFSETQ. This CDR3 is 14 amino acids long.

This clonotype has more than one count but fewer than ten. CDR3 DNA: TGTGCCAGCAGTGTGCAGGCTGGGGCCAACGTCCTGACTTTC. It encodes CASSVQAGANVLTF. The chain couples TRBV27 to TRBJ2-6; D is ambiguous. Per germline, CDR1 MNHEY and CDR2 SMNVEV (reference sequence). Trimming shortened V by 5 bases and J by 2 bases, and 7 bases separated the two germline ends. The length of the CDR3 is 14 residues.

J is TRBJ1-2 and V is TRBV2; 10 bases are shared with TRBD1. Trimming cost V 9 bases and J 4 bases; bases outside gene matches: 17. Germline assignment: CDR1 SNHLY and CDR2 FYNNEI. The CDR3 spans 17 residues. CDR3 coding DNA: TGTGCCAGACGTCCCCGGGACAGGGGCCGCACACCCTATGGCTACACCTTC. Amino acid sequence: CARRPRDRGRTPYGYTF.

This chain links TRBV6-2 or TRBV6-3 with TRBJ2-1, with D perhaps TRBD1 (5 bases). The length of the CDR3 is 23 residues. The germline V and J ends were trimmed by 2 bases and 5 bases, with 37 bases remaining between them. CDR1 and CDR2 (germline): MNHEY, SVGEGT. The CDR3 DNA reads as TGTGCCAGCAGTTACGGTTTGCAGGGTGTAATCCCCCCCTTACTCCGGAGTAACAATGAGCAGTTCTTC. The encoded protein is CASSYGLQGVIPPLLRSNNEQFF.

V is TRBV19 and J is TRBJ2-1; weak D call: TRBD1 (5 bases). CDR3 length equals 13 residues. Trimming cost V 8 bases and J 4 bases, with 12 bases left between them. Germline V gives CDR1 LNHDA, CDR2 SQIVND (reference sequence). In DNA form, the CDR3 reads TGTGCCAGTGCAGGACACTTATACAATGAGCAGTTCTTC. It codes for CASAGHLYNEQFF.